This TCR beta chain emerged from a study of OX40 agonist ivuxolimab in advanced cancers. Study-level information: Partial responses were achieved by three patients, of whom one had hepatocellular carcinoma and two had cutaneous melanoma. Broader study findings: In the expanded peripheral T cells, antigen specificity was never determined.

With respect to this clone: Its specificity is unknown.

Generated by immunoSEQ multiplex PCR, the TCRdb table keeps only in-frame clones and is missing some. The data contain 55,000 to 85,000 clones, roughly 90% of them singletons. The CDR3 is 17 amino acids. V lost 1 base to trimming and J lost 7 bases; unmatched junction nucleotides: 8. Per the germline V gene, CDR1 is KGHSH and CDR2 is LQKENI. Here the sequenced sample was CD4+ or CD8+ T cells sorted from blood, taken in a trial of the OX40 agonist ivuxolimab. The V and J genes are TRBV18 and TRBJ2-3, with TRBD2 matching 13 bases. The TCR was taken from an adult with an advanced solid tumor such as melanoma, head and neck, liver or kidney cancer. The CDR3 region has the DNA TGTGCCAGCTCACCACAAACTAGCGGGGGGGCCGTATATACGCAGTATTTT. Translation: CASSPQTSGGAVYTQYF. Supplemented by reference TRBV18 and TRBJ2-3, the full variable domain reads NAGVMQNPRHLVRRRGQEARLRCSPMKGHSHVYWYRQLPEEGLKFMVYLQKENIIDESGMPKERFSAEFPKEGPSILRIQQVVRGDSAAYFCASSPQTSGGAVYTQYFGPGTRLTVL.